Here is one T cell receptor beta chain with its context. Division of CD4+ cells produced a CD45RA+ naive subset and a CD45RA-negative memory subset. Sorted subsets were amplified in replicate PCRs using 150 to 250 ng DNA, 25,000 to 30,000 T cell genomes. Assay used: immunoSEQ multiplex PCR; TCRdb lists only in-frame clones, some missing. The sample shows some 500,000 clones, about 96% of them seen only once. This CDR3 has 13 amino acids. The V and J ends lost 0 bases and 6 bases respectively, with 8 bases between them. Germline assignment: CDR1 MNHNS and CDR2 SASEGT. The sample belongs to a study of shared clonotypes between healthy human individuals. Study-wide background: Aged 18 to 49, the donors were a couple of women and a few men.

The sample taken for sequencing was naive CD4+ T cells sorted from blood. Sample subset: CD45RA+ positively selected. The V call is TRBV6-1, the J call TRBJ1-2; D is ambiguous. This sequence originates from a woman aged 30 to 39 in good health. CDR3 sequence (DNA): TGTGCCAGCAGTGAAGCATTTCGTAATGGCTACACCTTC. Amino acid sequence: CASSEAFRNGYTF.